The next 20 T cell receptor beta chains were all read from a single sample in a study of tumor and adjacent non-tumor tissue in lung cancer. RNA was extracted from bulk tissue without any cell sorting. The normal lung tissue was taken more than 3 cm from the tumor edge. TCRbeta libraries were built with three rounds of nested PCR, modified from ARM-PCR. TCRdb re-analysed the multiplex PCR reads in MiXCR, keeping a single row per CDR3 protein. There are roughly 67,000 distinct CDR3 sequences in the sample; around 76% occur only once, and 40% to 50% lies in the top ten. Sequencing was carried out using distant non-tumor lung tissue. These TCRs come from a man aged 55 to 70 with non-small cell lung cancer.

Comment on this clonotype: Given a much more abundant clone one base away, this may be a read error. The rearrangement joins TRBV28 to TRBJ1-2; D is unresolved. The CDR3 runs 12 residues. Germline V gives CDR1 MDHEN, CDR2 SYDVKM. CDR3 coding DNA: TGTACCAGCAGTCCAGAGGTGTATGGCTACACCTTC. Translation: CTSSPEVYGYTF.

This chain's CDR3 is CASGLDINQPQHF. CDR3 DNA sequence: TGTGCTAGCGGTCTGGACATCAATCAGCCCCAGCATTTT. The rearrangement links TRBV12-5 to TRBJ1-5, with D possibly matching TRBD1 (5 bases). Per germline, CDR1 LGHNT and CDR2 FRNRAP. The CDR3 is 13 amino acids. V gave up 9 bases and J gave up 3 bases, with 12 bases separating them.

About this clonotype: One end of the junction varies from germline; a read error may be responsible. This chain joins TRBV11-3 and TRBJ2-5; D is perhaps TRBD1 (5 bases). Per the germline V gene, CDR1 is SGHNT and CDR2 is YENEEA. The length of the CDR3 is 15 residues. The CDR3 spells CASSLAPDTQEIQCF. Here the CDR3 DNA reads TGTGCCAGCAGCTTAGCCCCGGACACTCAAGAGATCCAGTGCTTC.

This clonotype is a singleton in its sample. A junction boundary mismatches the germline segment, possibly from a read error. The chain has TRBV6-6 and TRBJ2-2, with no clear D. Germline V gives CDR1 MNHNY, CDR2 SVGAGI (reference sequence). The CDR3 consists of 13 residues. The CDR3 loop is CASSYSISRQLFF. The CDR3 nucleotides are TGTGCCAGTAGTTACTCGATTTCCCGGCAGCTGTTTTTT.

This clonotype has just a few counts. No conserved phenylalanine or tryptophan is present at the end of the CDR3, so a read error is the likely explanation. V usage is TRBV12-3 or TRBV12-4 and J usage is TRBJ2-7, with D perhaps TRBD2 (6 bases). The CDR3 has 14 amino acids. The CDR3 sequence is CVSGSYAGSYEQYI. As DNA, the CDR3 is TGTGTCAGCGGTTCTTATGCGGGGTCCTACGAGCAGTACATC.

In regard to this clonotype: An end of the junction does not agree with germline; a read error may underlie this. The chain carries TRBV5-1 and TRBJ2-5; D call uncertain. CDR3 length equals 17 residues. Germline V lookup: CDR1 SGHRS, CDR2 YFSETQ. CDR3 coding DNA: TGCGCCAGCAGCTTGGCGATCGGCGACACCTCGAAAGAGACCCAGAACTTC. Its protein is CASSLAIGDTSKETQNF.

As to this clonotype: The junction differs from germline at one of its ends, possibly a read error. The chain couples TRBV6-5 to TRBJ2-7, with D possibly being TRBD2 (6 bases). This CDR3 region has 14 residues. Per germline, CDR1 MNHEY and CDR2 SVGAGI. CDR3 sequence: CVSSPKAGSYEQYF. CDR3 coding DNA: TGTGTCAGCAGTCCCAAAGCGGGTTCCTACGAACAGTACTTC.

Concerning this clonotype: At one boundary the junction diverges from the germline segment, which might be a read error. The V and J genes are TRBV20-1 and TRBJ1-6; 7 bases fit TRBD1. In germline, CDR1 is DFQATT, CDR2 SNEGSKA (reference sequence). The CDR3 runs to 14 residues. This chain's CDR3 is CNAPPGQLNSPLHF. For the CDR3, the DNA is TGCAATGCTCCCCCGGGACAGTTAAATTCACCCCTCCACTTT.

On this clonotype itself: A single base separates this from a much larger clone, so it may be a read error. This chain joins TRBV15 and TRBJ2-6; D is unclear. CDR1 and CDR2 from the germline V gene are LNHNV and YYDKDF (reference sequence). The CDR3 covers 13 residues. V shed 8 bases and J shed 0 bases, with 5 bases lying between them. CDR3 protein: CATAPSGANVLTF. The CDR3 coding sequence is TGTGCCACCGCCCCCTCTGGGGCCAACGTCCTGACTTTC.

About this clonotype itself: This sequence may be a read error, since a much larger clone differs from it by one base. The chain combines TRBV20-1 with TRBJ2-7; 8 nucleotides match TRBD2. CDR3 length equals 13 residues. Germline-derived CDR1 and CDR2 are DFQATT and SNEGSKA (reference sequence). The CDR3 spells CSASSGGPYERYF. Here the CDR3 DNA reads TGCAGTGCTAGCAGCGGGGGCCCCTACGAGCGGTACTTC.

About this clonotype: Since no conserved phenylalanine or tryptophan closes the CDR3, a read error is the likely cause. The V and J genes are TRBV4-2 and TRBJ2-3; the D gene could be TRBD1 or TRBD2 (5 bases each). Germline lookup yields CDR1 LGHNA and CDR2 YNFKEQ. V dropped 0 bases and J dropped 3 bases, with 13 bases sitting between them. This CDR3 is built from 16 residues. This CDR3 is CASSQDLGGETDTQYI. CDR3 in DNA: TGTGCCAGCAGCCAAGATCTTGGGGGAGAGACAGATACGCAGTATATT.

This clonotype has a single count. A much larger clone sits a single nucleotide away, making a read error possible. The V call is TRBV7-9, the J call TRBJ2-1, with unresolved D. Between the trimmed V and J ends, which lost 0 bases and 0 bases, there was a span of 12 bases. Germline lookup yields CDR1 SEHNR and CDR2 FQNEAQ (reference sequence). This CDR3 comprises 17 residues. DNA of the CDR3: TGTGCCAGCAGCTTAGCGGGGAAAAGTGCCTCCTACAATGAGCAGTTCTTC. Translating it yields CASSLAGKSASYNEQFF.

This clonotype was detected many times. The rearrangement joins TRBV5-1 to TRBJ2-3, with D unresolved. V dropped 0 bases and J dropped 2 bases, with 7 bases sitting between them. CDR3 length equals 14 residues. From germline, CDR1 is SGHRS and CDR2 YFSETQ. CDR3 DNA: TGCGCCAGCAGCTTGGACATTAACACAGATACGCAGTATTTT. Encoded protein: CASSLDINTDTQYF.

The chain combines TRBV4-1 with TRBJ1-2, with TRBD1 as a possible D gene (5 bases). Deletions cut 7 bases from V and 3 bases from J, with 24 bases between. The CDR3 is 17 residues long. CDR1 is MGHRA and CDR2 is YSYEKL in the germline V gene. CDR3 sequence reads: CASISSFGGGVDYGYTF. The CDR3 coding sequence is TGCGCCAGCATATCCTCATTCGGGGGAGGGGTGGACTATGGCTACACCTTC.

Regarding this clonotype: The final CDR3 position lacks the conserved phenylalanine or tryptophan, pointing to a likely read error. The CDR3 here is CASSPGLVGGVEQFS. CDR3 bases: TGCGCCAGCAGCCCGGGACTAGTGGGAGGGGTTGAGCAGTTCTCC. The V gene is TRBV4-1, the J gene TRBJ2-1; 8 positions match TRBD2. This CDR3 region has 15 residues. Unmatched junction bases numbered 11, after V lost 4 bases and J lost 9 bases. Germline CDR1 MGHRA, CDR2 YSYEKL.

Turning to this clonotype: As the CDR3 is not closed by the conserved phenylalanine or tryptophan, this likely results from a read error. It is unclear where the CDR3 begins or ends on the DNA, so no DNA is shown, and the CDR3 is as TCRdb lists it. The V call is TRBV5-1, the J call TRBJ2-3; whether TRBD1, the table's D call, matches the DNA was not checked. Germline V CDR1 and CDR2: SGHRS, YFSETQ. Ends included, the CDR3 has 15 residues. This chain's CDR3 is CASSLWDSSTDTQFL.

Notes on this clonotype: This may stem from a read error, because a much larger clone lies one nucleotide away. The chain links TRBV6-6 to TRBJ1-1; TRBD1 agrees at 12 bases. CDR1 is MNHNY, CDR2 SVGAGI, per germline (reference sequence). The CDR3 runs to 17 residues. CDR3 region: CVSTFGGTGGPHTEAFF. The CDR3 DNA reads as TGTGTCAGCACCTTCGGGGGGACAGGGGGCCCTCACACTGAAGCTTTCTTT.

This clonotype came up once. The chain joins TRBV29-1 to TRBJ2-1, with D perhaps TRBD1 or TRBD2 (7 bases each). The V gene's germline CDR1 is SQVTM and CDR2 ANQGSEA. This CDR3 spans 13 amino acids. CDR3 nucleotide sequence: TGCACCGCTGGAACAGGGGACTACAACAAGCAGTTCTTC. It specifies CTAGTGDYNKQFF.

The V and J genes are TRBV6-6 and TRBJ2-7; 11 bases are a match to TRBD1. The CDR3 runs to 15 residues. Germline V gene lookup returns CDR1 MNHNY and CDR2 SVGAGI (reference sequence). The junction had 0 bases not matched to a gene; V was cut back by 2 bases and J by 0 bases. DNA of the CDR3: TGTGCCAGCAGTTACGGGACAGGGGGCTCCTACGAGCAGTACTTC. Translation: CASSYGTGGSYEQYF.

As concerns this clonotype: Its ends do not fully match the called genes, so a read error is possible. V usage is TRBV12-3 or TRBV12-4 and J usage is TRBJ1-1; no definite D call. This CDR3 region has 13 residues. The CDR3 nucleotides read TGTGTCAGCAGCCTACCCAGGAGTACTGGAGCTTTCTTT. It yields the protein CVSSLPRSTGAFF.